The present TCR beta chain was sequenced within a study of T-cell memory formation after mild COVID-19. TCRdb itself ran the 5' RACE reads through MiXCR, one entry per CDR3 protein. The sample holds more than 350,000 distinct CDR3 sequences, about 16% seen once. The V gene's germline CDR1 is SQVTM and CDR2 ANQGSEA. V dropped 4 bases and J dropped 1; count of bases not matched to a gene: 6. This CDR3 is 14 amino acids long. Sequencing used PBMCs or a T cell subset sorted from them (not recorded which). This chain uses TRBV29-1 with TRBJ2-5, with TRBD1 matching over 7 bases. The origin of this receptor is a man aged 18 to 29 who had mild COVID-19 (a few samples of this study predate the infection). Cell type and time point are not known. CDR3 bases: TGCAGCGTTGGGAACAGGGGACCCCAAGAGACCCAGTACTTC. Protein product: CSVGNRGPQETQYF.